This T cell receptor (beta chain) is drawn from a study of blood T cell repertoires in COVID-19. Looking at the study overall: The United States, Italy and Spain provided the acute and convalescent COVID-19 samples. In each case, the material was cDNA or gDNA derived from T cells, B-cell-depleted T cells, or PBMCs.

As originally analysed: Estimated nucleated cell counts came from reference gene primer amplification. Measured with immunoSEQ multiplex PCR; TCRdb has only the in-frame clones, and not every one. The V and J calls and clone size were taken over from that table, and D and trimming were inferred from the DNA. This table has 250,000 to 350,000 clones, 80% to 90% appearing once. Sequenced: peripheral blood. The clonotype was recovered from a woman in her forties or fifties who had recovered from COVID-19.

The CDR3 sequence: CASSTISGSSDYEQYF. CDR3 in DNA: TGTGCCAGCAGTACAATTAGCGGGAGTTCAGATTACGAGCAGTACTTC. This chain connects TRBV27 to TRBJ2-7; 9 nucleotides align to TRBD2. With V trimmed by 5 bases and J by 4 bases, 12 bases remained unmatched. CDR3 length equals 16 residues. Germline V lookup: CDR1 MNHEY, CDR2 SMNVEV (reference sequence).